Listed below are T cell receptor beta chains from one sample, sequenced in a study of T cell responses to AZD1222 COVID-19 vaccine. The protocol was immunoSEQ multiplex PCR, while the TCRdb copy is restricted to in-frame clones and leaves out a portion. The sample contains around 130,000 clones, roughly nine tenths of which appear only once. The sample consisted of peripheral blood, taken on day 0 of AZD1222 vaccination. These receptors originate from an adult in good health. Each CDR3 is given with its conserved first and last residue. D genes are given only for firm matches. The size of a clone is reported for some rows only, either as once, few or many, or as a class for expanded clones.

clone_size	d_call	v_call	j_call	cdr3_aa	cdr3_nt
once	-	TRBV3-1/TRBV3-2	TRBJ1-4	CASSHHQDESLFF	TGTGCCAGCAGCCACCACCAGGATGAATCGCTGTTTTTT
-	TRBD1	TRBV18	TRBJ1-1	CASSSDRGRNTEAFF	TGTGCCAGCTCAAGCGACAGGGGACGGAACACTGAAGCTTTCTTT
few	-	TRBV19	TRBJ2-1	CASSIDAGRGEQFF	TGTGCCAGTAGTATAGATGCTGGGCGGGGAGAGCAGTTCTTC
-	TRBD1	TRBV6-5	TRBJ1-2	CASRRQQGGGYTF	TGTGCCAGCAGGAGACAACAGGGGGGTGGCTACACCTTC
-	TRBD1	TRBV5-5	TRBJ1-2	CASSETRTGVANYGYTF	TGTGCCAGCAGCGAGACGCGTACAGGGGTGGCTAACTATGGCTACACCTTC
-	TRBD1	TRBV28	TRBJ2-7	CASKDRGFRQSYEQYF	TGTGCCAGCAAGGACAGGGGGTTTCGTCAGTCTTACGAGCAGTACTTC
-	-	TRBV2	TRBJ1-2	CASSEQTYGYTF	TGTGCCAGCAGTGAACAGACCTATGGCTACACCTTC
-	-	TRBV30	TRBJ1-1	CAWSPGGPEAFF	TGTGCCTGGAGCCCTGGCGGCCCAGAAGCTTTCTTT
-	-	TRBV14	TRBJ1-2	CASSQSGRAVYGYTF	TGTGCCAGCAGCCAATCCGGCCGGGCGGTCTATGGCTACACCTTC
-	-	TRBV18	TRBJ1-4	CASSPPSGVNEGLFF	TGTGCCAGCTCACCACCGTCAGGGGTTAATGAAGGACTGTTTTTT
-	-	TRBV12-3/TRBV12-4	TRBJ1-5	CASSLAHQPQHF	TGTGCCAGCAGTTTAGCTCATCAGCCCCAGCATTTT
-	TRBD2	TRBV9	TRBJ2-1	CASAGLSHNEQFF	TGTGCCAGCGCGGGACTAAGTCACAATGAGCAGTTCTTC
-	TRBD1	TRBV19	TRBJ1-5	CASSESQGASQPQHF	TGTGCCAGTAGTGAGTCCCAGGGGGCAAGTCAGCCCCAGCATTTT
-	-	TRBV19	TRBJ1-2	CASSIWGEGYTF	TGTGCCAGTAGTATTTGGGGAGAGGGCTACACCTTC
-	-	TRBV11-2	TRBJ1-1	CASSLDTEAFF	TGTGCCAGCAGCTTAGATACTGAAGCTTTCTTT
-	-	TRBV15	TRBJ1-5	CATSFRALSNQPQHF	TGTGCCACCAGCTTTCGGGCGCTTAGCAATCAGCCCCAGCATTTT
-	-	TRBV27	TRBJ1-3	CASSLRGGFGNTIYF	TGTGCCAGCAGCCTAAGAGGGGGGTTTGGAAACACCATATATTTT
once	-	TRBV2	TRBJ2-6	CASREPGDGANVLTF	TGTGCCAGCAGAGAGCCGGGGGACGGGGCCAACGTCCTGACTTTC
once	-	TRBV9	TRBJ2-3	CASSVGGAGFTDTQYF	TGTGCCAGCAGCGTAGGAGGTGCGGGTTTCACAGATACGCAGTATTTT
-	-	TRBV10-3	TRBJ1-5	CAISEGDSGDNQPQHF	TGTGCCATCAGTGAGGGTGACAGTGGGGACAATCAGCCCCAGCATTTT
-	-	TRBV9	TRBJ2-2	CASSAGMGPAGELFF	TGTGCCAGCAGCGCCGGAATGGGCCCAGCCGGGGAGCTGTTTTTT
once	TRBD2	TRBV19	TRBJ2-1	CASSPLGTRGGVEQFF	TGTGCCAGTAGTCCCCTCGGGACTAGGGGGGGAGTGGAGCAGTTCTTC
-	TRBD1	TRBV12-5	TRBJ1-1	CASGLVRTGGTEAFF	TGTGCTAGTGGTTTGGTTAGGACAGGGGGCACTGAAGCTTTCTTT
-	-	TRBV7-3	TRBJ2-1	CASSLNVDNEQFF	TGTGCCAGCAGCTTAAATGTCGACAATGAGCAGTTCTTC